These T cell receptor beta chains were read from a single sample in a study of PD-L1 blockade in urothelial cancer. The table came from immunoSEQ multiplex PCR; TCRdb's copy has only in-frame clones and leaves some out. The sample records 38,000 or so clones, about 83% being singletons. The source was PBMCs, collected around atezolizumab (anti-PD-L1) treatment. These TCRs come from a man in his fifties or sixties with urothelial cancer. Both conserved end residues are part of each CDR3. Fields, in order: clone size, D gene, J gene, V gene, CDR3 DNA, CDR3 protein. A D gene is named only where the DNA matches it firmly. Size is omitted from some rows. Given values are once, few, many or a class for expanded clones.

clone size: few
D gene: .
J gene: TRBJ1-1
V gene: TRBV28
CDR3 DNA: TGTGCCAGCAGTTCCTGGGCAGACATTGAAGCTTTCTTT
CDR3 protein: CASSSWADIEAFF

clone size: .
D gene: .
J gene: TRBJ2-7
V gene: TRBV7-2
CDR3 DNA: TGTGCCAGCAGCTTTCCCAGCTACGAGCAGTACTTC
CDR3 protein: CASSFPSYEQYF

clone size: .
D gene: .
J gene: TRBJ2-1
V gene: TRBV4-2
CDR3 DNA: TGTGCCAGCAGCCAAGTAATGGGAGCCCGTTACAATGAGCAGTTCTTC
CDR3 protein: CASSQVMGARYNEQFF

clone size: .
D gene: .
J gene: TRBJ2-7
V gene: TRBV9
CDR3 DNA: TGTGCCAGCAACCGGGACATCTCGTCCTACGAGCAGTACTTC
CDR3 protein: CASNRDISSYEQYF

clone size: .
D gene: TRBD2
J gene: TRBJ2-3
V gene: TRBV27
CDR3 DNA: TGTGCCAGCAGCCCCGGGACTAGCGGGGCGACAGATACGCAGTATTTT
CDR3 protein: CASSPGTSGATDTQYF

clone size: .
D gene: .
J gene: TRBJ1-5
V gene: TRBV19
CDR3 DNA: TGTGCCAGTAGCCCCAAGGGGATTGATAGCAATCAGCCCCAGCATTTT
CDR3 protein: CASSPKGIDSNQPQHF

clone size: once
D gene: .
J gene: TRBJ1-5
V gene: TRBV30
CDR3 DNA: TGTGCCTGGAGTGTAGGAGGGGAAGTTCAGCCCCAGCATTTT
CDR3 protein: CAWSVGGEVQPQHF

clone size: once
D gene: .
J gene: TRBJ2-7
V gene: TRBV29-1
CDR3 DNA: TGCAGCGTAGTAGGACAGAGTCGCTACGAGCAGTACTTC
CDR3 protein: CSVVGQSRYEQYF

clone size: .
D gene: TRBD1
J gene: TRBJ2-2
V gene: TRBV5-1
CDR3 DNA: TGCGCCAGCAGCACGGGACAGGGGGGGAACACCGGGGAGCTGTTTTTT
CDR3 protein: CASSTGQGGNTGELFF

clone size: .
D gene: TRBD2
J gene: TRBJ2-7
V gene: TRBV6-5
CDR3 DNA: TGTGCCAGCAGCATGACTAGCAGCCTCGAGCAGTACTTC
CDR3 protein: CASSMTSSLEQYF

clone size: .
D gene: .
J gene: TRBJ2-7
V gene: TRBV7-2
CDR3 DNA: TGTGCCAGCAGCGTCTCGCCCGCGGGTCCGGACTACGAGCAGTACTTC
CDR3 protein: CASSVSPAGPDYEQYF

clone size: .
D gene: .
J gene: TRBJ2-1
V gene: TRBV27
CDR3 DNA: TGTGCCAGCAGTTTGGCGGGTTACAATGAGCAGTTCTTC
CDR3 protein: CASSLAGYNEQFF

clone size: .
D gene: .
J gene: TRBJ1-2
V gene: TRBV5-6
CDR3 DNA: TGTGCCAGCAGCTTCGACAGCCAAATCACCTTC
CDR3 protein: CASSFDSQITF

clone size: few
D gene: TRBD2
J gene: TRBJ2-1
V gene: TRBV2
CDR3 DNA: TGTGCCAGCAACGGGGGGGGTATGAATGAGCAGTTCTTC
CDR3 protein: CASNGGGMNEQFF

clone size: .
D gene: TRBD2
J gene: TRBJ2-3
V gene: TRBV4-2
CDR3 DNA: TGTGCCAGCAGCCAAACTAGCGGGGTGGACCCTCTCGGGTATTTT
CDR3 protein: CASSQTSGVDPLGYF

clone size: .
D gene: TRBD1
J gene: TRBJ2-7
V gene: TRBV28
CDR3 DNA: TGTGCCAGCAGTCTCGGGACAGGGGCCTACGAGCAGTACTTC
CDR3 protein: CASSLGTGAYEQYF

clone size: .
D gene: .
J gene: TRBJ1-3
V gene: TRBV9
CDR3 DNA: TGTGCCAGCAGCGTAGGACGGGGAGCTGGAAACACCATATATTTT
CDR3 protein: CASSVGRGAGNTIYF

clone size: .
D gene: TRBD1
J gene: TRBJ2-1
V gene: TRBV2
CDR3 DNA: TGTGCCAGCACCCACAGGGGTTCCTACAATGAGCAGTTCTTC
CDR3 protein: CASTHRGSYNEQFF

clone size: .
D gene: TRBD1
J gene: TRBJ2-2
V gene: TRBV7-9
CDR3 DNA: TGTGCCAGCAGCACAACGGCGGGGACAGGGGTCACCGGGGAGCTGTTTTTT
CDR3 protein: CASSTTAGTGVTGELFF

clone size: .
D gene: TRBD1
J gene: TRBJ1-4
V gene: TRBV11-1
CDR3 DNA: TGTGCCAGCAGCTTACAATCGGACAGGAACAATGAAAAACTGTTTTTT
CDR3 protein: CASSLQSDRNNEKLFF

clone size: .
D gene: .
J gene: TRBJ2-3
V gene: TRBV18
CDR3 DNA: TGTGCCAGCTCATCGCTACCTGGGGGGGATACGCAGTATTTT
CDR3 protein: CASSSLPGGDTQYF

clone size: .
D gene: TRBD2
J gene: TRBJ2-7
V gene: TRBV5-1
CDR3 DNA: TGCGCCAGCAGCATAGCGGGGGCAACTTACGAGCAGTACTTC
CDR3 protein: CASSIAGATYEQYF

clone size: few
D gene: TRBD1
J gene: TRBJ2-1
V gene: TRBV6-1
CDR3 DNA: TGTGCCAGCACCTTACAGGGGGGCTCCTACAATGAGCAGTTCTTC
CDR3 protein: CASTLQGGSYNEQFF

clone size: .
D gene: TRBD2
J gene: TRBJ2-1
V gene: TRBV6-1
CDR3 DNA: TGTGCCAGCGACCCAGCGGGGGGGTACAATGAGCAGTTCTTC
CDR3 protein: CASDPAGGYNEQFF

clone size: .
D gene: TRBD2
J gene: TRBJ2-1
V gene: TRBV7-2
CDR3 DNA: TGTGCCAGCAGCTTGGGTGGACTAGCGTACAATGAGCAGTTCTTC
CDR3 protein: CASSLGGLAYNEQFF

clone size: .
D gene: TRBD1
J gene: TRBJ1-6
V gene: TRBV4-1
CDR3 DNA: TGCGCCAGCAGCCAAGAAACAGGGGGCTTTTCACCCCTCCACTTT
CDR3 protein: CASSQETGGFSPLHF

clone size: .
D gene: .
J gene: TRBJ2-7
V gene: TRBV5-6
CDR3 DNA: TGTGCCAGCAGCTCGTCACCCGGGGCCTACGAGCAGTACTTC
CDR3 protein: CASSSSPGAYEQYF

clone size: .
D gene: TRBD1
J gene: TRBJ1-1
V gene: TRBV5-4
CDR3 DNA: TGTGCCAGCAGCTCGGGACAGGGAGACACTGAAGCTTTCTTT
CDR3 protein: CASSSGQGDTEAFF

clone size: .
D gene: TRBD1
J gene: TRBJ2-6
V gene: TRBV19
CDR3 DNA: TGTGCCAGTAGAGAAACCGGGACAGGGTTCTCTGGGGCCAACGTCCTGACTTTC
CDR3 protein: CASRETGTGFSGANVLTF

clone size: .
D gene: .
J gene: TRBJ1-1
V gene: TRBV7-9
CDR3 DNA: TGTGCCAGCAGCTCCCAGGGTTTCGGCACTGAAGCTTTCTTT
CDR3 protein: CASSSQGFGTEAFF

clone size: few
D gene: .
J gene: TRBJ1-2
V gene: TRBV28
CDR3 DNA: TGTGCCAGCAAACGGCCCGACGGGTTCTATGGCTACACCTTC
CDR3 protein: CASKRPDGFYGYTF

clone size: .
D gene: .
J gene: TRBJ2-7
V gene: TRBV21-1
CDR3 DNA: TGTGCCAGCATCTATCTAGCACTTTGGTACGAGCAGTACTTC
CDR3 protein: CASIYLALWYEQYF

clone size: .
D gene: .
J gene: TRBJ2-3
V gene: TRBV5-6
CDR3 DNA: TGTGCCAGCATCCAGACGGGGGGCGCCCCAGATACGCAGTATTTT
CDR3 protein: CASIQTGGAPDTQYF

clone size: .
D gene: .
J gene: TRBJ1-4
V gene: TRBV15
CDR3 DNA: TGTGCCACCAGTCGGTTCGGTGGGAGAGCAACTAATGAAAAACTGTTTTTT
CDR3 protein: CATSRFGGRATNEKLFF

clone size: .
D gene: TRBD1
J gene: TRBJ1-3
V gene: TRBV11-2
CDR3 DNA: TGTGCCAGCAGCCTAAACAGGGGAAGAGCTGGAAACACCATATATTTT
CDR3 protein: CASSLNRGRAGNTIYF

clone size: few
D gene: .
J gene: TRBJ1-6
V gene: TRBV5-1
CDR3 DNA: TGCGCCAGCAGCGCGGACAGTAATTCACCCCTCCACTTT
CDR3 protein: CASSADSNSPLHF

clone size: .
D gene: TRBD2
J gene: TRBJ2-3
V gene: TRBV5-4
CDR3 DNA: TGTGCCAGCAGCTTGACTAGCGGGAGCACAGATACGCAGTATTTT
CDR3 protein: CASSLTSGSTDTQYF

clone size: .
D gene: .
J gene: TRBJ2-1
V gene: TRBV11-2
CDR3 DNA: TGTGCCAGCAGCACCGGAGCAGGGGTTGAGCAGTTCTTC
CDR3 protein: CASSTGAGVEQFF

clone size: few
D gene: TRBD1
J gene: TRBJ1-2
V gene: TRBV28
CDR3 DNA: TGTGCCAGCAGCCTCCGACAGGGGGGATATGGCTACACCTTC
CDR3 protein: CASSLRQGGYGYTF

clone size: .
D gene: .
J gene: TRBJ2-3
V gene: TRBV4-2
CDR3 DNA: TGTGCCAGCAGTAATCAAATCCCGATCTATAGCACAGATACGCAGTATTTT
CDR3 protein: CASSNQIPIYSTDTQYF

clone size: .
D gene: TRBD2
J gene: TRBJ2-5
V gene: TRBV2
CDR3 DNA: TGTGCCAGCAGGGTAGGGACTAGCAGTCGCCAAGAGACCCAGTACTTC
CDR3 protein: CASRVGTSSRQETQYF